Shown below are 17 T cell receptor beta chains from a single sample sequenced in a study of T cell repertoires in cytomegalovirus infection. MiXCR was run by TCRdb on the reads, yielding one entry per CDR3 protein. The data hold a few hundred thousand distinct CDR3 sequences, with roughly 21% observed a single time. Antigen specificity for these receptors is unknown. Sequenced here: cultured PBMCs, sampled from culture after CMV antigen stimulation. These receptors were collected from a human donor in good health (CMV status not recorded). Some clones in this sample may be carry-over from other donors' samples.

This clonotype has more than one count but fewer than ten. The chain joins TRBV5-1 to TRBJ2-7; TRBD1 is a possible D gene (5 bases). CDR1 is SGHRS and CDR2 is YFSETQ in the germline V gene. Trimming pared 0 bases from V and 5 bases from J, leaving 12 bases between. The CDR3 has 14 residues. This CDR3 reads CASSLVGQGNEQYV. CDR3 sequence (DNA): TGCGCCAGCAGCTTGGTCGGGCAGGGAAACGAGCAGTACGTC.

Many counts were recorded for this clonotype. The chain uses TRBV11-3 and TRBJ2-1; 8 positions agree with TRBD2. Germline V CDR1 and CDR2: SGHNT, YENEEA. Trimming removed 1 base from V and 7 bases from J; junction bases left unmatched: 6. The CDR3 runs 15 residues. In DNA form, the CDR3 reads TGTGCCAGCAGCTTAGGAGGTAGCGGGAATAATGAGCAGTTCTTC. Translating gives CASSLGGSGNNEQFF.

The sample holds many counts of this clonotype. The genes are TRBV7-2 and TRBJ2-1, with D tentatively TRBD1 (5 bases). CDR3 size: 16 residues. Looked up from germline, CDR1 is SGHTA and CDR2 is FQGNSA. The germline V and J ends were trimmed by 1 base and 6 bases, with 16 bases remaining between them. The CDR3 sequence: CASSLVIGLDTNEQFF. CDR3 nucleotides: TGTGCCAGCAGCTTAGTGATCGGGTTGGACACCAATGAGCAGTTCTTC. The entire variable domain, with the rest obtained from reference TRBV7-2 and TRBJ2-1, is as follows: GAGVSQSPSNKVTEKGKDVELRCDPISGHTALYWYRQSLGQGLEFLIYFQGNSAPDKSGLPSDRFSAERTGGSVSTLTIQRTQQEDSAVYLCASSLVIGLDTNEQFFGPGTRLTVL.

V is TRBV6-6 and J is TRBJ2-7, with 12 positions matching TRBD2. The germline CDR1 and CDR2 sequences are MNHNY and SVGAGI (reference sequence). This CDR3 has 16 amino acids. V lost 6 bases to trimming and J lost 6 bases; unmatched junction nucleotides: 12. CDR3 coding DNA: TGTGCCAGCAGCCCACCACTAGCGGGAGGCGGGGGCGAGCAGTACGTC. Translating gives CASSPPLAGGGGEQYV.

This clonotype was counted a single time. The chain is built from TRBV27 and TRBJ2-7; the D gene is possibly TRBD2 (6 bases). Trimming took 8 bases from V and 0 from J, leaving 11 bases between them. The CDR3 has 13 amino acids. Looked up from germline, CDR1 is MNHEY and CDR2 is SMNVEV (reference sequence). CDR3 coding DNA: TGTGCCAGCCGGGACTTTCCCTCCTACGAGCAGTACTTC. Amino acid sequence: CASRDFPSYEQYF.

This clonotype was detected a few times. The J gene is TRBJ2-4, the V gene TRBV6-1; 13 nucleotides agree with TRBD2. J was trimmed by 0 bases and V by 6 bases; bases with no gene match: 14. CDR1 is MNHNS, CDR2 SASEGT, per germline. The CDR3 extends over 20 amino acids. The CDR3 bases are TGTGCCAGCAGGGACGGACTAGCGGGAGAGGTACCCCTAGCCAAAAACATTCAGTACTTC. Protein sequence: CASRDGLAGEVPLAKNIQYF.

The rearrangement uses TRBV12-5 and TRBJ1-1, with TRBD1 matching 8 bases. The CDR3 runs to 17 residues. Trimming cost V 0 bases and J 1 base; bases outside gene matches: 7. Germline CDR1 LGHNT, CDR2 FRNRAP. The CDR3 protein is CASGLVRSGTGNTEAFF. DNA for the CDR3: TGTGCTAGTGGTTTGGTACGGTCCGGGACAGGGAACACTGAAGCTTTCTTT.

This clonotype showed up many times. CDR3 nucleotides: TGTGCCAGTAGTATTGGAGGGGGCACTGAAGCTTTCTTT. Amino acid sequence: CASSIGGGTEAFF. The V call is TRBV19, the J call TRBJ1-1; D might be TRBD1 (6 bases). From germline, CDR1 is LNHDA and CDR2 SQIVND (reference sequence). The CDR3 runs to 13 residues. Trimming removed 3 bases at V and 4 bases at J, with 9 bases between.

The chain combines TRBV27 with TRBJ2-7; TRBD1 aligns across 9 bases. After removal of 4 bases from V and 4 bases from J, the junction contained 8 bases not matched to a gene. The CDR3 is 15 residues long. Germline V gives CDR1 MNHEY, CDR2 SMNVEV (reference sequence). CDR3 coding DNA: TGTGCCAGCAGTTCGGGACAGGGAGGGTCATACGAGCAGTACTTC. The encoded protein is CASSSGQGGSYEQYF.

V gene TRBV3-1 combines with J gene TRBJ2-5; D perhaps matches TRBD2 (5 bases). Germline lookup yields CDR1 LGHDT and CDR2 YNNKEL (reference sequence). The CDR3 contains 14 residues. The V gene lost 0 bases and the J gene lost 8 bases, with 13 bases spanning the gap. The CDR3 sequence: CASSQDGRGLTQYF. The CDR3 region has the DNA TGTGCCAGCAGCCAAGATGGGCGCGGGCTTACCCAGTACTTC.

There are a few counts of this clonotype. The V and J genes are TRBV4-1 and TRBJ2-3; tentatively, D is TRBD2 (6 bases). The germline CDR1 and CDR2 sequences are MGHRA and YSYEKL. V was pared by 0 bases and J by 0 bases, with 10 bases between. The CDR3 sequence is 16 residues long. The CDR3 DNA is TGCGCCAGCAGCCAAGAGCGGGATACTAGCACAGATACGCAGTATTTT. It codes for CASSQERDTSTDTQYF.

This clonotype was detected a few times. CDR3: CASSPWKRGYGYTF. CDR3 DNA sequence: TGTGCCAGTAGTCCTTGGAAGCGGGGCTATGGCTACACCTTC. The V call is TRBV19, the J call TRBJ1-2, with D uncertain. Germline CDR1 is LNHDA and CDR2 is SQIVND (reference sequence). V was clipped by 5 bases and J by 4 bases, with 14 bases between them. The CDR3 covers 14 residues.

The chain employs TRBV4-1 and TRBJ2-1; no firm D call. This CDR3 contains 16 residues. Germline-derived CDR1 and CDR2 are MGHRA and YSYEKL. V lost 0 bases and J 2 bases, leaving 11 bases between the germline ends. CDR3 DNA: TGCGCCAGCAGCCAAGAAGAAGCGAAGGCCTACAATGAGCAGTTCTTC. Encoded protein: CASSQEEAKAYNEQFF.

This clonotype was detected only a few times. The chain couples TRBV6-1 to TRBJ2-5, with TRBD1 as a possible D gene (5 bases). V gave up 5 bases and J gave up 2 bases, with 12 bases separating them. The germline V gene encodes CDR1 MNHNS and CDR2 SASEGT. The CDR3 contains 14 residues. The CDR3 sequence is CASSRQLAQETQYF. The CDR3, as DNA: TGTGCCAGCAGTAGACAGTTGGCGCAAGAGACCCAGTACTTC.

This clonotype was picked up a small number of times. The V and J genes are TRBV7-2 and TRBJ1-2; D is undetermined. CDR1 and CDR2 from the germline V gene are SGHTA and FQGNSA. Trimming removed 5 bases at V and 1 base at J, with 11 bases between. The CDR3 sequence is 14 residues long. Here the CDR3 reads CASSPPGFNYGYTF. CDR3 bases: TGTGCCAGCAGCCCGCCGGGTTTTAACTATGGCTACACCTTC.

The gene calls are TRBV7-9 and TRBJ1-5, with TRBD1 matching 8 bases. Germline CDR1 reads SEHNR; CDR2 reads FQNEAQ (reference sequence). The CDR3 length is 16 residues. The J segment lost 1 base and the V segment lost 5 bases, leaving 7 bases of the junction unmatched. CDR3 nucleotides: TGTGCCAGCAGCGCGGGGACAGGTACCAGCAATCAGCCCCAGCATTTT. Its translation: CASSAGTGTSNQPQHF.

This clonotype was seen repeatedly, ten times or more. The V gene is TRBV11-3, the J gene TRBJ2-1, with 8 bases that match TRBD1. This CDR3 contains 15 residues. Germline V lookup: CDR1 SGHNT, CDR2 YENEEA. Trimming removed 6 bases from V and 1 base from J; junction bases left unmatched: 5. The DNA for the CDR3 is TGTGCCAGCAGTCCGGACAGGGTGTCCTACAATGAGCAGTTCTTC. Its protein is CASSPDRVSYNEQFF.